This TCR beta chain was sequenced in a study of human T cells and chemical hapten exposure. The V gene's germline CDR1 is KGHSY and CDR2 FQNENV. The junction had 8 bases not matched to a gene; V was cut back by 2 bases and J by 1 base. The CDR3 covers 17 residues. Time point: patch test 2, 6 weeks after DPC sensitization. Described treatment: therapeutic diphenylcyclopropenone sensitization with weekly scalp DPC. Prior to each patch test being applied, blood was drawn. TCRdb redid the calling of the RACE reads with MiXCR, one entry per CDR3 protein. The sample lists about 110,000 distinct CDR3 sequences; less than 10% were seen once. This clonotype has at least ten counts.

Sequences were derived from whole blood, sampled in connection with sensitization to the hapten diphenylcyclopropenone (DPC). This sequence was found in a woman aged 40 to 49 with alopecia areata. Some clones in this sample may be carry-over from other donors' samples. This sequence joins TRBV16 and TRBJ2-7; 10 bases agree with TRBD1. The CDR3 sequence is CASSQQIGTGVSYEQYF. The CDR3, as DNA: TGTGCCAGCAGCCAACAGATCGGGACAGGGGTTTCCTACGAGCAGTACTTC. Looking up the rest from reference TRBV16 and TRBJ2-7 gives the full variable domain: GEEVAQTPKHLVRGEGQKAKLYCAPIKGHSYVFWYQQVLKNEFKFLISFQNENVFDETGMPKERFSAKCLPNSPCSLEIQATKLEDSAVYFCASSQQIGTGVSYEQYFGPGTRLTVT.